This T cell receptor (beta chain) derives from a study of shared T cell receptors in the human thymus. Assay: immunoSEQ multiplex PCR; the TCRdb copy retains only in-frame clones and omits some. Here the sample spans about 610,000 clones, more than 75% being singletons. The CDR3 extends over 13 amino acids. Germline V gives CDR1 SGHNT, CDR2 YENEEA. V lost 2 bases, J lost 5 bases, and 9 bases lay in between. These sequences were also reported in another study, on human thymus T cells. Per that study: Related research reported highly overlapping thymic repertoires among unrelated individuals.

The sample comprised thymocytes. This chain links TRBV11-3 with TRBJ1-1; no reliable D call. This clonotype was obtained from a boy younger than two with a congenital heart defect. The CDR3 nucleotides read TGTGCCAGCAGCTTACGGAGTGGGACTGAAGCTTTCTTT. Translation: CASSLRSGTEAFF.